These T cell receptor beta chains were read from a single sample in a study of blood T cells in healthy people across ages. A single record per CDR3 protein comes from TCRdb applying MiXCR to the 5' RACE reads. The table includes roughly 1,000,000 distinct CDR3 sequences, 25% detected once. The same specimen was also included in a second study, on T cells of mothers and their children.

The sequencing sample was made of blood. The receptors here all came from a girl aged 2 to 10 in good health. CDR3s include the opening cysteine and the closing phenylalanine or tryptophan. Each record gives: J gene, V gene, clone size, D gene, CDR3 DNA, CDR3 protein. D genes are given only for firm matches. Clone sizes are given selectively: once, few, many, or a class where the clone is expanded.

TRBJ1-6	TRBV27	-	-	TGTGCCAGCAGGAATTACAGGGCTTCACCCCTCCACTTT	CASRNYRASPLHF
TRBJ2-3	TRBV7-9	-	TRBD2	TGTGCCAGCAGCTTACCTAGCGGGGGACCAAATACGCAGTATTTT	CASSLPSGGPNTQYF
TRBJ2-1	TRBV3-1	-	TRBD1	TGTGCCAGCAGCAACGGGACAGGAGCCTACAATGAGCAGTTCTTC	CASSNGTGAYNEQFF
TRBJ2-7	TRBV3-1	-	-	TGTGCCAGCAGCCAGGTGAGAGGGGAGCAGTACTTC	CASSQVRGEQYF
TRBJ2-7	TRBV6-5	few	-	TGTGCCAGCAGTTACTATGAGACCTCGGGTGAGCAGTACTTC	CASSYYETSGEQYF
TRBJ2-6	TRBV3-1	-	-	TGTGCCAGCAGCCATTTAGGAAGTCGAGCTGGGGCCAACGTCCTGACTTTC	CASSHLGSRAGANVLTF
TRBJ2-3	TRBV6-2/TRBV6-3	-	-	TGTGCCAGCAGTTCAGTGGACACCCGAGTCTCCACAGATACGCAGTATTTT	CASSSVDTRVSTDTQYF
TRBJ1-2	TRBV12-3/TRBV12-4	-	-	TGTGCCAGCAGTGCCTCGGGGAGGAGGGCAGGCTACACCTTC	CASSASGRRAGYTF
TRBJ2-1	TRBV29-1	few	TRBD2	TGCAGCGACCGACTAGCCCACAATGAGCAGTTCTTC	CSDRLAHNEQFF
TRBJ2-1	TRBV28	-	-	TGTGCCAGCAGTCGGGACTTAGCGGTAGTGCAGTTCTTC	CASSRDLAVVQFF
TRBJ1-6	TRBV7-2	-	-	TGTGCCAGCAGCTTAGCGCTTACTTCACCCCTCCACTTT	CASSLALTSPLHF
TRBJ2-7	TRBV9	few	-	TGTGCCAGCAGCGCCTCGACAGTTTCCTACGAGCAGTACTTC	CASSASTVSYEQYF
TRBJ2-2	TRBV5-1	-	TRBD1	TGCGCCAGCAGCTGGAACCTTCGGACAGGGGGCTCAGGGGAGCTGTTTTTT	CASSWNLRTGGSGELFF
TRBJ1-6	TRBV10-3	few	TRBD1	TGTGCCATCAGTCCGGGACAGTTTACACCCCTCCACTTT	CAISPGQFTPLHF
TRBJ2-5	TRBV5-1	-	-	TGCGCCAGCAGCTTGGCCCGAGGCGGGACCGAGGAGACCCAGTACTTC	CASSLARGGTEETQYF
TRBJ1-2	TRBV29-1	few	-	TGCAGCGTTGGGGGCAGTCCCTATGGCTACACCTTC	CSVGGSPYGYTF
TRBJ1-4	TRBV10-3	few	-	TGTGCCATCAGTGACGGCGGGAATGAAAAACTGTTTTTT	CAISDGGNEKLFF
TRBJ2-5	TRBV28	many	TRBD2	TGTGCCAGCAGTTTAGGGGGACTAGTCCGGGAGACCCAGTACTTC	CASSLGGLVRETQYF
TRBJ2-5	TRBV27	few	-	TGTGCCAGCAGCTATACTAGTGGAGAGACCCAGTACTTC	CASSYTSGETQYF
TRBJ1-4	TRBV4-2	-	-	TGTGCCAGCAGCCAATCCGGCGGGGACGGTCAAAGTAGGGATGAAAAACTGTTTTTT	CASSQSGGDGQSRDEKLFF
TRBJ1-2	TRBV14	few	-	TGTGCCAGCAGCCCCCAACCAGGGTTTAACTATGGCTACACCTTC	CASSPQPGFNYGYTF
TRBJ1-2	TRBV28	-	-	TGTGCCAGCAGTTCAGCCAGGGGCGGCTACACCTTC	CASSSARGGYTF
TRBJ1-1	TRBV5-1	-	-	TGCGCCAGCAGGGAGGGTAGGACGGGGGAAGCTTTCTTT	CASREGRTGEAFF
TRBJ2-3	TRBV28	-	-	TGTGCCAGCAATAGTAGGGGACTTGTCACAGATACGCAGTATTTT	CASNSRGLVTDTQYF
TRBJ2-7	TRBV9	-	TRBD2	TGTGCCAGCAGCGTATCCAGCGGGGGGGTTTACGAGCAGTACTTC	CASSVSSGGVYEQYF
TRBJ2-5	TRBV27	few	-	TGTGCCAGCAGTCTCAAAATGACAGGTTGGGAGACCCAGTACTTC	CASSLKMTGWETQYF
TRBJ2-3	TRBV24-1	-	-	TGTGCCACCAGTGAGGTAGGGAGCACAGATACGCAGTATTTT	CATSEVGSTDTQYF
TRBJ2-7	TRBV7-9	-	-	TGTGCCAGCAGCTGGACGGACGAGCAGTACTTC	CASSWTDEQYF
TRBJ2-1	TRBV13	few	-	TGTGCCAGCAGCTTACAGGAGAATGAGCAGTTCTTC	CASSLQENEQFF
TRBJ2-1	TRBV3-1	-	TRBD2	TGTGCCAGCAGCCAAAGGGGTGTGAAGGCGGGAGTGGTGAATGAGCAGTTCTTC	CASSQRGVKAGVVNEQFF
TRBJ1-4	TRBV7-9	-	-	TGTGCCAGCAGCCCCGCGAAGGGGGAGTGGGAAAAACTGTTTTTT	CASSPAKGEWEKLFF
TRBJ2-5	TRBV5-1	-	TRBD2	TGCGCCAGCAAGAGATCGGCGGGAGGAGAGGGAGAGACCCAGTACTTC	CASKRSAGGEGETQYF
TRBJ2-1	TRBV10-3	few	-	TGTGCCATCAGCGTGGGACGAGAGCAGTTCTTC	CAISVGREQFF
TRBJ2-7	TRBV15	-	-	TGTGCCACCGCCCAACAGGGACCTTACGAGCAGTACTTC	CATAQQGPYEQYF
TRBJ2-7	TRBV9	many	-	TGTGCCAGCAGCCCTGGAGGGAACTCCTACGAGCAGTACTTC	CASSPGGNSYEQYF
TRBJ2-6	TRBV11-2	few	TRBD2	TGTGCCAGCAGCAGAGGACTAGCGGGGGCTCCGAGCTCTGGGGCCAACGTCCTGACTTTC	CASSRGLAGAPSSGANVLTF
TRBJ2-1	TRBV12-5	-	TRBD2	TGTGCTAGTGGTTTATGGCTAGCGGGAAATGAGCAGTTCTTC	CASGLWLAGNEQFF
TRBJ2-7	TRBV15	-	TRBD2	TGTGCCACCAGCAGGCGGGAGGGTTGGGAGGACGAGCAGTACTTC	CATSRREGWEDEQYF
TRBJ2-3	TRBV7-7	-	TRBD2	TGTGCCAGCAGCTTAAGGGGCTCGGTAGCGGGAGTTGGTCACAGGGTCACAGATACGCAGTATTTT	CASSLRGSVAGVGHRVTDTQYF
TRBJ1-1	TRBV7-8	-	TRBD1	TGTGCCAGCAGCTTGCCGGGACAGGGGGAGTACACTGAAGCTTTCTTT	CASSLPGQGEYTEAFF
TRBJ2-7	TRBV2	few	TRBD1	TGTGCCAGCAGGAGACAGGGTTCCGACGAGCAGTACTTC	CASRRQGSDEQYF
TRBJ2-1	TRBV6-1	-	-	TGTGCCAGCATCAGGGTTGTGGGTGAGCAGTTCTTC	CASIRVVGEQFF
TRBJ2-7	TRBV5-1	-	-	TGCGCCAGCAGCTTGACAGGGTCAACCTACGAGCAGTACTTC	CASSLTGSTYEQYF
TRBJ2-7	TRBV27	-	TRBD1	TGTGCCAGCAGACCCGGGACAGAGGCCTACGAGCAGTACTTC	CASRPGTEAYEQYF
TRBJ2-5	TRBV6-6	-	-	TGTGCCAGCAGTTACGGCGGAATAATCCAAGAGACCCAGTACTTC	CASSYGGIIQETQYF
TRBJ2-1	TRBV29-1	-	-	TGCAGCGCTGCGGGGCTAGCAGCCGATGAGCAGTTCTTC	CSAAGLAADEQFF
TRBJ1-4	TRBV7-9	few	-	TGTGCCAGCAGCTGGAGGAGGTTCAGGGGAGCAACTAATGAAAAACTGTTTTTT	CASSWRRFRGATNEKLFF
TRBJ2-5	TRBV20-1	once	-	TGCAGTGCTAGGGAGGGAGCCTACCGCCCCCAAGAGACCCAGTACTTC	CSAREGAYRPQETQYF
TRBJ2-7	TRBV2	-	-	TGTGCCAGCAGTCCCCTTTATGAATTAACCTACGAGCAGTACTTC	CASSPLYELTYEQYF
TRBJ2-1	TRBV2	-	-	TGTGCCAGCAGTGACGGTCCGGGGGCGGCCCAGTTCTTC	CASSDGPGAAQFF
TRBJ2-7	TRBV25-1	-	-	TGTGCCAGCAGTTACACGACCATCCCTATGGCTCCCTACGAGCAGTACTTC	CASSYTTIPMAPYEQYF
TRBJ2-7	TRBV28	many	-	TGTGCCAGCAGTTTATTAGGAGGCGAGCAGTACTTC	CASSLLGGEQYF
TRBJ2-1	TRBV29-1	-	-	TGCAGCGTTGACGGTCGGGCGGAGAGCTCCTACAATGAGCAGTTCTTC	CSVDGRAESSYNEQFF
TRBJ2-3	TRBV20-1	-	-	TGCAGTGCTATGTTGACAGATACGCAGTATTTT	CSAMLTDTQYF
TRBJ1-2	TRBV29-1	-	-	TGCAGCGCCGGGGGAGACAAACTACTCTCCGGCTACACCTTC	CSAGGDKLLSGYTF
TRBJ2-1	TRBV5-1	-	-	TGCGCCAGCAGCTTCGGTGGGAGCTCCTACAATGAGCGGTTCTTC	CASSFGGSSYNERFF
TRBJ2-5	TRBV7-8	-	-	TGTGCCAGCAGTCCGGGGGTTGGAGGAGCGGAGACCCAGTACTTC	CASSPGVGGAETQYF
TRBJ2-1	TRBV6-5	few	-	TGTGCCAGCAGTTACTCGACTGACGGGGAGCAGTTCTTC	CASSYSTDGEQFF
TRBJ1-2	TRBV28	many	TRBD1	TGTGCCAGCAGCAGGACAGGTTATGGCTACACCTTC	CASSRTGYGYTF
TRBJ2-7	TRBV18	few	-	TGTGCCAGCTCACCACTCCCCAGCTCCGACGAGCAGTACTTC	CASSPLPSSDEQYF